Listed here are 20 T cell receptor beta chains from one sample, sequenced in a study of blood T cell repertoires in COVID-19 (dated by TCRdb to 2020 to 2021). The method was the immunoSEQ multiplex PCR assay. TCRdb stores this immuneACCESS table with in-frame sequences only. Part of the clones is absent; in the studies checked, under half of the shortfall reflects unresolved V genes, and no reason is known for the rest. The table for this sample lists tens of thousands of clones; about nine tenths of them were counted only once. Clones ranked in the top ten supply 1.5% to 2% of the sample. Sequenced sample: peripheral blood. These TCRs come from a woman between 50 and 59 years old in a cohort sampled during active COVID-19.

This clone was observed a single time. Written as DNA, the CDR3 is TGTGCCAGCAGCTGGAACAGGGCAGACTATGGCTACACCTTC. This gives the protein CASSWNRADYGYTF. The rearrangement joins TRBV3-1 (or the pseudogene TRBV3-2) to TRBJ1-2; possible D gene TRBD1, 6 bases. The CDR3 covers 14 residues. Trimming left V 5 bases short and J 3 bases short, with 13 bases between. CDR1 and CDR2 (germline): LGHDT, YNNKEL (reference sequence).

The CDR3 loop reads CASSLAGLSPETQYF. DNA for the CDR3: TGTGCCAGCAGTCTAGCGGGACTATCTCCTGAGACCCAGTACTTC. V and J are TRBV2 and TRBJ2-5; 9 positions match TRBD2. The CDR3 contains 15 residues. Germline V gives CDR1 SNHLY, CDR2 FYNNEI. After removal of 5 bases from V and 5 bases from J, the junction contained 9 bases not matched to a gene.

V is TRBV5-6 and J is TRBJ2-5; 11 bases match TRBD2. The CDR3 extends over 15 amino acids. The germline CDR1 and CDR2 sequences are SGHDT and YYEEEE. V trimming: 4 bases; J trimming: 3 bases; junction bases outside the gene matches: 5. CDR3 bases: TGTGCCAGCAGCATACTAGCGGGAGAGGAAGAGACCCAGTACTTC. It translates to CASSILAGEEETQYF.

The chain links TRBV18 to TRBJ1-1; 8 bases line up with TRBD1. CDR3 length: 20 residues. Germline CDR1 and CDR2: KGHSH and LQKENI. The J segment lost 1 base and the V segment lost 3 bases, leaving 19 bases of the junction unmatched. CDR3 amino acids: CASSPYPGRGPGSRNTEAFF. CDR3 bases: TGTGCCAGCTCACCGTATCCGGGCAGGGGGCCGGGGAGTAGGAACACTGAAGCTTTCTTT.

The gene calls are TRBV28 and TRBJ1-2, with D possibly being TRBD1 (5 bases). CDR3 size: 15 residues. CDR1 MDHEN and CDR2 SYDVKM come from the germline V gene. The V end lost 8 bases, the J end lost 5 bases, and 21 bases lay between the germline ends. The CDR3 DNA reads TGTGCCAGCCTCCCGTCAGGAGGGGTTTCGTATGGCTACACCTTC. Translating it yields CASLPSGGVSYGYTF.

This clone is a singleton in its sample. V gene TRBV29-1 combines with J gene TRBJ2-1, with 15 nucleotides matching TRBD2. Germline-derived CDR1 and CDR2 are SQVTM and ANQGSEA. Trimming cost V 2 bases and J 8 bases; bases outside gene matches: 10. The CDR3 length is 17 residues. The CDR3 here is CSVELRLGLAGGDEQFF. CDR3 DNA sequence: TGCAGCGTTGAACTCAGGTTAGGACTAGCGGGAGGGGATGAGCAGTTCTTC.

The chain has TRBV12-3 or TRBV12-4 and TRBJ2-3; possibly TRBD1 for D (6 bases). With 6 bases removed from V and 10 bases from J, the gap between germline ends came to 17 bases. This CDR3 has 13 residues. The CDR3 sequence: CASSPDRDMAQYF. CDR3 bases: TGTGCCAGCAGCCCGGACCGGGACATGGCGCAGTATTTT.

The CDR3 sequence is CASSLVIGELFF. CDR3 nucleotides: TGTGCCAGCAGCTTGGTAATCGGGGAGCTGTTTTTT. The rearrangement uses TRBV5-8 and TRBJ2-2; D gene uncertain. V lost 0 bases, J lost 7 bases, and 4 bases lay in between. Germline V gene sequence: CDR1 SGHTS, CDR2 YDEGEE. This CDR3 is built from 12 residues.

V gene TRBV2 combines with J gene TRBJ2-7; D is unclear. V shed 8 bases and J shed 6 bases, with 11 bases lying between them. The CDR3 covers 11 residues. The germline gives CDR1 SNHLY, CDR2 FYNNEI. The CDR3 DNA follows: TGTGCCAGCCAGGTAGGCACCGAGCAGTACTTC. Translated, it gives CASQVGTEQYF.

The chain combines TRBV11-3 with TRBJ2-1; the D gene is possibly TRBD1 (5 bases). Per the germline V gene, CDR1 is SGHNT and CDR2 is YENEEA. The CDR3 extends over 16 amino acids. V shed 5 bases and J shed 0 bases, with 14 bases lying between them. This CDR3 is CASSVGQGSSYNEQFF. CDR3 in DNA: TGTGCCAGCAGCGTAGGGCAGGGCAGCTCCTACAATGAGCAGTTCTTC.

The chain uses TRBV12-2 and TRBJ1-2; the table calls TRBD1, which could not be checked here. TRBV12-2 is annotated as a pseudogene. The CDR3 totals 15 residues. CDR3 loop: CASRLPLQGAGGYTF. CDR3 in DNA: TGTGCAAGTCGCTTACCGCTCCAGGGGGCAGGTGGCTACACCTTC.

This chain joins TRBV5-6 and TRBJ2-1; unclear D gene. V lost 1 base and J lost 8, with 10 bases in between. Germline V CDR1 and CDR2: SGHDT, YYEEEE. This CDR3 contains 13 residues. The DNA of the CDR3 is TGTGCCAGCAGCTTGACAACCACGCATGAGCAGTTCTTC. This translates into CASSLTTTHEQFF. Full variable domain (remainder filled in from reference TRBV5-6 and TRBJ2-1): DAGVTQSPTHLIKTRGQQVTLRCSPKSGHDTVSWYQQALGQGPQFIFQYYEEEERQRGNFPDRFSGHQFPNYSSELNVNALLLGDSALYLCASSLTTTHEQFFGPGTRLTVL.

The V and J genes are TRBV5-1 and TRBJ2-2, with 14 bases fitting TRBD2. The CDR3 runs 17 residues. With V trimmed by 0 bases and J by 4 bases, 2 bases remained unmatched. Germline-derived CDR1 and CDR2 are SGHRS and YFSETQ. The CDR3 nucleotides are TGCGCCAGCAGCTTGGGACTAGCGGGAGGGGTCACCGGGGAGCTGTTTTTT. Protein product: CASSLGLAGGVTGELFF.

The V call is TRBV4-1, the J call TRBJ1-5; D gene ambiguous. CDR1 and CDR2 (germline): MGHRA, YSYEKL. The length of the CDR3 is 13 residues. The V end was cut by 4 bases, the J end by 5 bases, with 9 bases between. The CDR3 loop reads CASSRGQYQPQHF. The CDR3 nucleotides read TGCGCCAGCAGCCGAGGGCAATATCAGCCCCAGCATTTT.

The chain is built from TRBV7-9 and TRBJ2-1; tentatively, D is TRBD2 (6 bases). This CDR3 is 14 amino acids long. Trimming shortened V by 1 base and J by 3 bases, and 7 bases separated the two germline ends. CDR1 is SEHNR, CDR2 FQNEAQ, per germline (reference sequence). The CDR3 region is CASSLVRGYNEQFF. CDR3 sequence (DNA): TGTGCCAGCAGCTTAGTGCGGGGCTACAATGAGCAGTTCTTC.

The V gene is TRBV7-2, the J gene TRBJ1-2; D not resolved. Germline CDR1 and CDR2: SGHTA and FQGNSA. The CDR3 has 11 amino acids. Trimming left V 1 base short and J 7 bases short, with 4 bases between. DNA for the CDR3: TGTGCCAGCAGCTTAGACGGTGGCTACACCTTC. It specifies CASSLDGGYTF.

The chain has TRBV5-1 and TRBJ2-4, with D perhaps TRBD1 (6 bases). V gave up 0 bases and J gave up 12 bases, with 19 bases separating them. The CDR3 consists of 15 residues. Germline V CDR1 and CDR2: SGHRS, YFSETQ. The DNA of the CDR3 is TGCGCCAGCAGCTTGGCCGTAGGGGGTCAGACGGGTCAGTACTTC. Translated: CASSLAVGGQTGQYF. The whole variable domain, remainder taken from reference TRBV5-1 and TRBJ2-4, is KAGVTQTPRYLIKTRGQQVTLSCSPISGHRSVSWYQQTPGQGLQFLFEYFSETQRNKGNFPGRFSGRQFSNSRSEMNVSTLELGDSALYLCASSLAVGGQTGQYFGAGTRLSVL.

This clone was found a few times. The chain employs TRBV29-1 and TRBJ2-1; 8 nucleotides match TRBD2. V shed 5 bases and J 7 bases; nucleotides not matched to a gene: 10. CDR3 size: 14 residues. The germline V gene has CDR1 SQVTM and CDR2 ANQGSEA. This CDR3 reads CSVYTAGGKNEQFF. CDR3 sequence (DNA): TGCAGCGTTTATACCGCGGGGGGAAAAAATGAGCAGTTCTTC.

The chain is built from TRBV2 and TRBJ2-7, with 7 bases identical to TRBD2. This CDR3 region has 14 residues. After removal of 10 bases from V and 3 bases from J, the junction contained 12 bases not matched to a gene. Germline CDR1 and CDR2: SNHLY and FYNNEI. The CDR3 protein is CATLSGRGNYEQYF. Here the CDR3 DNA reads TGTGCCACCCTATCTGGGCGGGGGAACTACGAGCAGTACTTC.

This chain links TRBV12-5 with TRBJ1-5; 11 bases are a match to TRBD1. This CDR3 contains 14 residues. Unmatched junction bases numbered 3, after V lost 5 bases and J lost 6 bases. From germline, CDR1 is LGHNT and CDR2 FRNRAP. Written as DNA, the CDR3 is TGTGCTAGTGGTCCAGGGACAGGGGGTCAGCCCCAGCATTTT. It specifies CASGPGTGGQPQHF.